This TCR beta chain was observed in a study of blood T cell repertoires in COVID-19. Seattle patient enrollment occurred during active infection, with longitudinal follow-up thereafter. This table comes from immunoSEQ multiplex PCR, and its TCRdb copy is limited to in-frame clones, with some not included. The data show 200,000 to 250,000 clones, about nine tenths seen once. CDR3 length: 15 amino acids. Germline-derived CDR1 and CDR2 are SGHRS and YFSETQ. The germline V and J ends were trimmed by 4 bases and 7 bases, with 20 bases remaining between them. The genes are TRBV5-1 and TRBJ1-1, with D possibly matching TRBD1 (6 bases). The source of this sequence is a man between 45 and 60 years old with COVID-19, enrolled during active disease. Sequencing was carried out using peripheral blood. Written as DNA, the CDR3 is TGCGCCAGCAGCCGAGGCAGCGTCAGGGGCGTTGAAGCTTTCTTT. This gives the protein CASSRGSVRGVEAFF.